This T cell receptor (beta chain) was sequenced during a study of blood T cell repertoires in COVID-19 (dated by TCRdb to between 2020 and 2021). With regard to the full study: Collaborator samples came from the United States, Italy and Spain and covered acute and convalescent phases of COVID-19. The material from the prospective study consisted of cDNA or gDNA derived from T cells, B-cell-depleted T cells, or PBMCs. Subjects who had been exposed to COVID-19, were actively infected with it, or had recovered from it provided the deeply sampled blood TCRbeta repertoires that made up the dataset. The repertoires were released in a freely available public database meant as a resource for research on the immune response to SARS-CoV-2. The samples were drawn from the first 160 participants of the ongoing ImmuneRACE study and from over 950 subjects provided by 6 global collaborators. The sample metadata nearly always contained a de-identified subject ID, COVID-19 status, age in years and sex. Where HLA class I and class II types were available, the types were taken from metadata supplied by the sample provider, not from assay-based typing.

In Seattle, one collaborating source enrolled patients while the infection was active and tracked those patients longitudinally over the course of disease. Each collaborating institution followed its own protocols to collect whole blood in K2EDTA tubes. For TCRbeta analysis, collaborators shipped samples in one of three forms: frozen whole blood, isolated PBMCs, or DNA extracted from either of those sample types. Details on this clone: What this receptor recognizes is not known. No base quality information exists; no much larger clone differs at one position.

The CDR3 goes from the cysteine to the phenylalanine over 17 residues. Only the CDR3 DNA is retained, 51 bases long and in frame from the first base. The V end loses 0 bases and the J end loses 5 bases, and a stretch of 15 bases separates them. The CDR1 and CDR2 encoded by the germline V gene are SGDLS and YYNGEE. The immunoSEQ Assay, a bias-controlled multiplex PCR, was used to amplify TCRbeta CDR3 regions from genomic DNA. The source study handled its data this way. Within the assay, amplification of reference gene primers was used to estimate how many nucleated cells each sample contained. To quantify the absolute abundance of each unique TCRbeta CDR3 rearrangement, sequence reads were collapsed and filtered. For each sample, productive Simpson clonality was calculated by taking the square root of Simpson's diversity index across productive rearrangements. The clones in this table, taken by TCRdb from immuneACCESS, are in-frame only. Not every clone is retained; where verified, under half of the shortfall comes from an unresolved V gene, and the cause of the rest is unknown. D and trimming come from the DNA, and the V and J calls and clone size come from that table. This sample gives some 500,000 clones in total; approximately 91% of them show up just once. The biggest ten clones account for around 8% of the sample.

Broad study findings and their caveats: The quantity of clinical and demographic metadata differed by source and by participant and was supplied without curation.

This receptor was obtained from a woman in her forties or fifties with COVID-19, enrolled during active disease. The chain is encoded by TRBV9 joined to TRBJ2-6, with no confident D gene call. The specimen sequenced was peripheral blood. The CDR3 has the sequence CASSVVSRPQRANVLTF. The DNA reads as follows: TGTGCCAGCAGCGTAGTATCCAGGCCCCAGAGGGCCAACGTCCTGACTTTC.